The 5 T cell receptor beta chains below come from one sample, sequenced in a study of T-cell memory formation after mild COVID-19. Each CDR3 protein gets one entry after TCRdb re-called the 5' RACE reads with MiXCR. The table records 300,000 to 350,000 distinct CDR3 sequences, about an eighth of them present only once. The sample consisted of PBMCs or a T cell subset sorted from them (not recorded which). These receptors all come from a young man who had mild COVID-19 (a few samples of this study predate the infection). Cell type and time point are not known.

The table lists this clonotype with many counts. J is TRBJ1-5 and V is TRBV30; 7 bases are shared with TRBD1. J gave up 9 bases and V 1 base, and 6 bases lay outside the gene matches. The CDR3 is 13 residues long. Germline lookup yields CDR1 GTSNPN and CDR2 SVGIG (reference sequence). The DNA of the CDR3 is TGTGCCTGGAGTGGACAGGGAGATAGGCCCCAGCATTTT. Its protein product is CAWSGQGDRPQHF.

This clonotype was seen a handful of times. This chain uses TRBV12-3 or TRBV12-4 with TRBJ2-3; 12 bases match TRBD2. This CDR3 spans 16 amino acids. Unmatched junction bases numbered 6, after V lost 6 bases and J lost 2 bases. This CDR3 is CASSPTSGGPTDTQYF. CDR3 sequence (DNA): TGTGCCAGCAGCCCAACTAGCGGGGGGCCCACAGATACGCAGTATTTT.

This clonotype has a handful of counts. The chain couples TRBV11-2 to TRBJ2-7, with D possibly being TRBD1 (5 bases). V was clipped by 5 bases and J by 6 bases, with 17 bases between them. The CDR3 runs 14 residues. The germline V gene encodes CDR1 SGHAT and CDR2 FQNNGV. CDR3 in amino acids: CASSPNSGPGEQYV. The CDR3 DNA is TGTGCCAGCAGCCCCAACTCAGGGCCGGGCGAGCAGTACGTC.

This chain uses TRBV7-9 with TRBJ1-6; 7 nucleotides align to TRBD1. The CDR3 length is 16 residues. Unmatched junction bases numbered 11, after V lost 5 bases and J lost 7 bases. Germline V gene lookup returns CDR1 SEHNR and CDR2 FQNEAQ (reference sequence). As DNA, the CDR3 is TGTGCCAGCAGCCCTCGGGCAGGGGGAGGCAATTCACCCCTCCACTTT. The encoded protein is CASSPRAGGGNSPLHF.

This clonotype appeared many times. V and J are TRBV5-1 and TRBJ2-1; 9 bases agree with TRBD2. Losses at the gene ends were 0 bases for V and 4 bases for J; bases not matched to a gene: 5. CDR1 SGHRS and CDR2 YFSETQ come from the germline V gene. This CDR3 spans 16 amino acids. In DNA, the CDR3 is TGCGCCAGCAGCTTGGGCGGGACTAGCACATACAATGAGCAGTTCTTC. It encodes CASSLGGTSTYNEQFF.